Sequencing of this T cell receptor beta chain was carried out in a study of blood T cell repertoires in COVID-19. Across the study: Sites in the United States, Italy and Spain provided acute and convalescent COVID-19 samples.

Methods used by the authors: Amplification of reference gene primers provided the estimated nucleated cell counts. The table came from immunoSEQ multiplex PCR; TCRdb's copy has only in-frame clones and leaves some out. That table gives V, J and clone size, and the DNA gave D and trimming. The table includes 410,000 or so clones, approximately 91% detected once. Enrolled during active infection, Seattle patients were then followed longitudinally. The receptor was isolated from a woman aged 35 to 49 with COVID-19, enrolled during active disease. Input material: peripheral blood.

This chain's CDR3 is CASSPVGTSGRTKETQYF. The CDR3 DNA follows: TGTGCCAGCAGCCCCGTGGGGACTAGCGGGAGGACGAAAGAGACCCAGTACTTC. This chain joins TRBV28 and TRBJ2-5; 15 bases are shared with TRBD2. The CDR3 extends over 18 amino acids. Germline CDR1 and CDR2: MDHEN and SYDVKM. The V segment lost 6 bases and the J segment 3 bases; nucleotides outside the gene matches: 11. The whole variable domain, remainder taken from reference TRBV28 and TRBJ2-5, is DVKVTQSSRYLVKRTGEKVFLECVQDMDHENMFWYRQDPGLGLRLIYFSYDVKMKEKGDIPEGYSVSREKKERFSLILESASTNQTSMYLCASSPVGTSGRTKETQYFGPGTRLLVL.